This is a list of T cell receptor beta chains from one sample in a study of human T cells and chemical hapten exposure. TCRdb redid the calling of the RACE reads with MiXCR, one entry per CDR3 protein. The sample lists 380,000 or so distinct CDR3 sequences, around 5.5% seen once, with roughly 8.2% in the top ten. Sequencing used whole blood, obtained in connection with sensitization to the hapten diphenylcyclopropenone (DPC). These receptors all come from a woman between 18 and 29 years old with alopecia areata. Some clones in this sample may be carry-over from other donors' samples. Each CDR3 is given with its conserved first and last residue. Each record gives: D gene, V gene, clone size, J gene, CDR3 protein, CDR3 DNA. D genes are given only for firm matches. A row's size may be missing; if present it is once, few, many or a size class.

.	TRBV3-1	.	TRBJ1-1	CASSLPSGTSAFF	TGTGCCAGCAGCCTCCCCTCCGGGACGTCAGCTTTCTTT
.	TRBV12-3/TRBV12-4	many	TRBJ1-1	CASSLGVMNTEAFF	TGTGCCAGCAGTTTAGGTGTCATGAACACTGAAGCTTTCTTT
.	TRBV6-2/TRBV6-3	.	TRBJ1-5	CASSYGLRSNQPQHF	TGTGCCAGCAGTTACGGGCTCCGGAGCAATCAGCCCCAGCATTTT
.	TRBV7-2	.	TRBJ1-4	CASSSDPQKGEKLFF	TGTGCCAGCAGCTCAGATCCACAAAAGGGGGAAAAACTGTTTTTT
.	TRBV20-1	few	TRBJ1-3	CSARDAPGNTIYF	TGCAGTGCTAGAGATGCGCCGGGAAACACCATATATTTT
TRBD2	TRBV29-1	many	TRBJ2-1	CSVPGLAVFDEQFF	TGCAGCGTTCCGGGACTAGCTGTCTTCGATGAGCAGTTCTTC
.	TRBV6-6	few	TRBJ1-2	CASSYRPLGDDGYTF	TGTGCCAGCAGTTACCGACCGCTGGGGGACGATGGCTACACCTTC
.	TRBV12-3/TRBV12-4	many	TRBJ1-1	CASSFGSGTEAFF	TGTGCCAGCAGTTTCGGGTCGGGCACTGAAGCTTTCTTT
.	TRBV6-2/TRBV6-3	.	TRBJ2-2	CASRSGSINTGELFF	TGTGCCAGCAGATCGGGGTCCATAAACACCGGGGAGCTGTTTTTT
.	TRBV10-3	many	TRBJ2-4	CAISESGLMGIQYF	TGTGCCATCAGTGAGTCCGGGCTTATGGGGATTCAGTACTTC
.	TRBV7-2	many	TRBJ1-2	CASSTNYGYTF	TGTGCCAGCAGCACCAACTATGGCTACACCTTC
.	TRBV6-2/TRBV6-3	few	TRBJ2-1	CASSYEGKSYNEQFF	TGTGCCAGCAGTTACGAGGGGAAGTCCTACAATGAGCAGTTCTTC
.	TRBV7-2	.	TRBJ2-5	CASSFASQETQYF	TGTGCCAGCAGCTTCGCCTCCCAAGAGACCCAGTACTTC
TRBD1	TRBV18	.	TRBJ2-7	CASSLQGAHYEQYF	TGTGCCAGCTCACTCCAGGGGGCACACTACGAGCAGTACTTC
.	TRBV7-3	.	TRBJ1-6	CASSSTGARNSPLHF	TGTGCCAGCAGCTCCACGGGAGCCCGTAATTCACCCCTCCACTTT
TRBD2	TRBV7-8	.	TRBJ2-5	CASIQSRTSGGKTQYF	TGTGCCAGCATCCAATCAAGGACTAGCGGGGGGAAGACCCAGTACTTC
TRBD2	TRBV5-1	many	TRBJ2-7	CASSLVTSGPYEQYF	TGCGCCAGCAGCTTGGTTACTAGCGGGCCCTACGAGCAGTACTTC
.	TRBV7-9	.	TRBJ1-4	CASSLVSGTGASKLFF	TGTGCCAGCAGCTTAGTCTCCGGGACGGGTGCCTCAAAACTGTTTTTT
.	TRBV7-9	.	TRBJ1-2	CASSLGSRPPNSYTF	TGTGCCAGCAGCTTAGGTTCCCGACCGCCGAATTCGTACACCTTC
.	TRBV15	.	TRBJ2-1	CATSRDNTGNEQFF	TGTGCCACCAGCAGAGACAATACAGGCAATGAGCAGTTCTTC
.	TRBV20-1	many	TRBJ1-4	CSARLPGPEKLFF	TGCAGTGCTAGGCTGCCTGGGCCCGAAAAACTGTTTTTT
.	TRBV5-1	many	TRBJ2-5	CASSLGSGKETQYF	TGCGCCAGCAGCTTGGGGTCGGGCAAAGAGACCCAGTACTTC
TRBD1	TRBV7-9	few	TRBJ2-2	CASSLGDSLGELFF	TGTGCCAGCAGCTTAGGGGACAGCCTCGGGGAGCTGTTTTTT
TRBD1	TRBV14	.	TRBJ1-5	CASSQTGYQPQHF	TGTGCCAGCAGCCAGACAGGGTATCAGCCCCAGCATTTT
.	TRBV7-2	few	TRBJ2-5	CASSLGLPGAGETQYF	TGTGCCAGCAGCTTAGGGCTTCCAGGCGCCGGGGAGACCCAGTACTTC
.	TRBV14	many	TRBJ2-5	CASSQERNRALETQYF	TGTGCCAGCAGCCAAGAAAGAAACAGGGCACTTGAGACCCAGTACTTC
.	TRBV5-4	few	TRBJ1-1	CASSFMGNTEAFF	TGTGCCAGCAGCTTTATGGGGAACACTGAAGCTTTCTTT
.	TRBV5-5	.	TRBJ1-3	CASSLAGAPGNTIYF	TGTGCCAGCAGCTTGGCCGGGGCCCCTGGAAACACCATATATTTT
TRBD1	TRBV5-6	few	TRBJ2-7	CASSLIPGQGYYEQYF	TGTGCCAGCAGCTTGATACCGGGACAGGGTTACTACGAGCAGTACTTC
TRBD1	TRBV7-2	few	TRBJ1-5	CASSLGGTDYQPQHF	TGTGCCAGCAGCTTAGGTGGGACAGACTATCAGCCCCAGCATTTT
.	TRBV19	many	TRBJ2-1	CASSLGPLEHNEQFF	TGTGCCAGTAGTCTCGGGCCTCTCGAGCACAATGAGCAGTTCTTC
.	TRBV28	few	TRBJ2-7	CASEAGSPYEQYF	TGTGCCAGCGAAGCAGGGAGCCCGTACGAGCAGTACTTC
TRBD1	TRBV7-3	few	TRBJ1-1	CASSETGGANTEAFF	TGTGCCAGCAGCGAGACAGGGGGCGCAAACACTGAAGCTTTCTTT
TRBD2	TRBV6-6	.	TRBJ2-5	CASSDTSGGSQETQYF	TGTGCCAGCAGTGATACTAGCGGGGGCAGCCAAGAGACCCAGTACTTC
TRBD1	TRBV6-5	many	TRBJ1-1	CASSFGQGRENTEAFF	TGTGCCAGCAGTTTTGGACAGGGAAGGGAAAACACTGAAGCTTTCTTT
.	TRBV4-2	many	TRBJ1-1	CASSQAGQEKGGTEAFF	TGTGCCAGCAGCCAAGCCGGGCAGGAGAAGGGAGGGACTGAAGCTTTCTTT
.	TRBV6-5	.	TRBJ1-2	CGSSYAEGDGYTF	TGTGGCAGCAGTTACGCAGAGGGGGATGGCTACACCTTC
.	TRBV29-1	.	TRBJ1-2	CSVAGSHYGYTF	TGCAGCGTTGCAGGCAGTCACTATGGCTACACCTTC
.	TRBV7-6	few	TRBJ1-5	CASSLRGAGSNQPQHF	TGTGCCAGCAGCTTACGGGGGGCTGGTAGCAATCAGCCCCAGCATTTT
.	TRBV6-5	few	TRBJ1-6	CASRLRNSPLHF	TGTGCCAGCAGGTTGCGTAATTCACCCCTCCACTTT
.	TRBV12-3/TRBV12-4	few	TRBJ1-6	CASSSGVGDSSPLHF	TGTGCCAGCAGTTCCGGGGTGGGGGATTCTTCACCCCTCCACTTT
.	TRBV6-1	many	TRBJ1-6	CASSEWDAKASPLHF	TGTGCCAGCAGTGAATGGGACGCGAAGGCTTCACCCCTCCACTTT
TRBD1	TRBV29-1	many	TRBJ2-3	CSVELRQGALTDTQYF	TGCAGCGTTGAACTGCGACAGGGGGCTCTCACAGATACGCAGTATTTT
.	TRBV10-3	.	TRBJ2-3	CAISENTQYF	TGTGCCATCAGTGAGAATACGCAGTATTTT
.	TRBV12-3/TRBV12-4	many	TRBJ2-1	CASSLSSSYKFF	TGTGCCAGCAGTTTAAGTTCTAGCTACAAATTCTTC
.	TRBV15	many	TRBJ2-1	CATSRDGGEQFF	TGTGCCACCAGCAGAGATGGGGGTGAGCAGTTCTTC
.	TRBV5-5	few	TRBJ2-5	CASSSSEETQYF	TGTGCCAGCAGCTCCTCCGAGGAGACCCAGTACTTC
.	TRBV27	few	TRBJ2-5	CASSISDPRETQYF	TGTGCCAGCAGCATTTCAGACCCGAGGGAGACCCAGTACTTC
.	TRBV7-8	few	TRBJ2-2	CASSLEGSRTGELFF	TGTGCCAGCAGCTTAGAGGGTAGTCGTACCGGGGAGCTGTTTTTT
.	TRBV28	many	TRBJ2-5	CASSPPVVQETQYF	TGTGCCAGCAGTCCGCCGGTGGTCCAAGAGACCCAGTACTTC
TRBD1	TRBV7-3	few	TRBJ2-1	CASSSPGQGARDEQFF	TGTGCCAGCAGCTCGCCGGGACAGGGGGCGCGTGATGAGCAGTTCTTC
.	TRBV27	many	TRBJ1-1	CASSLMEPSGLTEAFF	TGTGCCAGCAGTTTAATGGAACCCTCGGGCCTCACTGAAGCTTTCTTT
.	TRBV7-8	many	TRBJ2-2	CASSSSRDFNTGELFF	TGTGCCAGCAGCTCAAGCAGGGACTTTAACACCGGGGAGCTGTTTTTT
TRBD2	TRBV7-9	few	TRBJ2-1	CASSLSGGAEQFF	TGTGCCAGCAGCTTGAGCGGGGGGGCTGAGCAGTTCTTC
.	TRBV29-1	.	TRBJ1-1	CSVEGAANQAFF	TGCAGCGTTGAAGGGGCAGCCAACCAAGCTTTCTTT
TRBD2	TRBV28	many	TRBJ2-1	CASRPLDVAGGYNEQFF	TGTGCCAGCAGGCCCCTCGACGTAGCGGGGGGATACAATGAGCAGTTCTTC